The entry below describes one T cell receptor beta chain. As yet, its antigen is unknown. A multiplex PCR was run with 60 Vbeta primers and 13 Jbeta primers. Only in-frame clones appear in the TCRdb table, and some are missing; sequencing was by immunoSEQ multiplex PCR. The top ten hold 0.6% to 0.95% of the sample, which has roughly 170,000 clones, roughly four fifths seen once. These data come from a study of cytomegalovirus exposure and HLA in healthy donors. Study outcomes and limitations: With DRB1 most and HLA-C fewest, TCR association rates differed between HLA loci in a later analysis. Many donors carried some public TCRs, although rarity characterized most TCR sequences.

Germline CDR1 LGHNA, CDR2 YNFKEQ. The CDR3 loop spans 15 amino acids. V shed 0 bases and J shed 4 bases, with 10 bases lying between them. This receptor was obtained from a female donor in good health and CMV-seronegative. This sequence joins TRBV4-2 and TRBJ1-3; TRBD1 is a possible D gene (5 bases). The specimen sequenced was PBMCs. The CDR3 loop is CASSQERTMGNTIYF. CDR3 bases: TGTGCCAGCAGCCAAGAGAGGACAATGGGAAACACCATATATTTT.